This T cell receptor (beta chain) was documented in a study of blood T cells in healthy people across ages. Study-level findings and limits: Long-lived donors exceeded aged donors in naive CD4+ cells and diversity.

About this clonotype itself: As yet, its antigen is unknown.

The second PCR ran about 6 to 11 cycles with a sample-barcoded 5' primer and J-beta primers. A template-switch adaptor that had 12 random nucleotides put a tag on each cDNA molecule. Every individual sample yielded 2.5 million or more paired-end reads (each containing CDR3). TCRdb reanalysed the 5' RACE reads using MiXCR and keeps one entry per CDR3 protein. The sample consists of approximately 600,000 distinct CDR3 sequences, approximately 59% of them appearing once. The CDR3 has 12 amino acids. V was pared by 3 bases and J by 1 base, with 6 bases between. CDR1 is DFQATT and CDR2 is SNEGSKA in the germline V gene (reference sequence).

The rearrangement links TRBV20-1 to TRBJ2-5, with D unclear. Sequencing was performed on blood. This receptor was identified in a man aged 60 to 69 in good health. CDR3 DNA: TGCAGTGCTAGTACAGCCCAAGAGACCCAGTACTTC. Translating gives CSASTAQETQYF.